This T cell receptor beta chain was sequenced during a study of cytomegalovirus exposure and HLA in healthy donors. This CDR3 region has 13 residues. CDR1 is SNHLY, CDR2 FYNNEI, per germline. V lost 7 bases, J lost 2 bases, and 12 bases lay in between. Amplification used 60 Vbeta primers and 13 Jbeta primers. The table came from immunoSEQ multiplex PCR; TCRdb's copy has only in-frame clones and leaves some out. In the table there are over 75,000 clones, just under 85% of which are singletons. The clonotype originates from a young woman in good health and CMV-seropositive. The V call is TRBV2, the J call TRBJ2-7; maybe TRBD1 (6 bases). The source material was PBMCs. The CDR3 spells CASNRQEPYEQYF. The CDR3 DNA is TGTGCCAGCAACCGACAGGAACCCTACGAGCAGTACTTC. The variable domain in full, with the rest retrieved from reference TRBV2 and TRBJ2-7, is EPEVTQTPSHQVTQMGQEVILRCVPISNHLYFYWYRQILGQKVEFLVSFYNNEISEKSEIFDDQFSVERPDGSNFTLKIRSTKLEDSAMYFCASNRQEPYEQYFGPGTRLTVT.